Reported below is one T cell receptor (beta chain). The data originate from a study of blood T cell repertoires in COVID-19. For the study at large: Acute-phase and convalescent COVID-19 samples originated in the United States, Italy and Spain. PBMCs, B-cell-depleted T cells, or T cells provided the cDNA or gDNA that made up the material.

The length of the CDR3 is 12 residues. The germline V gene has CDR1 SQVTM and CDR2 ANQGSEA. Trimming pared 7 bases from V and 6 bases from J, leaving 13 bases between. The authors' processing: Scientists estimated how many nucleated cells there were by amplifying reference gene primers. Generated by immunoSEQ multiplex PCR, the TCRdb table keeps only in-frame clones and is missing some. For V, J and clone size, that table is used; D and trimming come from the DNA. The table lists 95,000 to 110,000 clones, 84% of them singletons. J is TRBJ2-1 and V is TRBV29-1; weak D call: TRBD1 (5 bases). Material: peripheral blood. The TCR was taken from a human donor in a cohort sampled during active COVID-19. The CDR3 DNA sequence: TGCAGCGCCGCAGGGTGGGCCAATGAGCAGTTCTTC. The encoded protein is CSAAGWANEQFF.